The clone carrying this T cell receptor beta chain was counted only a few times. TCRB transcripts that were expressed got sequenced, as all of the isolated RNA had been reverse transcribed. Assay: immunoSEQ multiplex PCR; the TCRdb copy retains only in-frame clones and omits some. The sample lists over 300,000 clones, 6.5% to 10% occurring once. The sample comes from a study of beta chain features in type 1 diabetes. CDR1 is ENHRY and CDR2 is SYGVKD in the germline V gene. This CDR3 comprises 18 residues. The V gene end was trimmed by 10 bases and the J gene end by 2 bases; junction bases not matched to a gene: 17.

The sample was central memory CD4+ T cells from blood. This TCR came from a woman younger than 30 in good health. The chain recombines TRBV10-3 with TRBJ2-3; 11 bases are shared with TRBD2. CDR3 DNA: TGTGCCAGCGGACCACAAGCCGGGACTAGCGGCCTCACAGATACGCAGTATTTT. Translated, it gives CASGPQAGTSGLTDTQYF.